A single sample gave rise to the 7 T cell receptor beta chains below, sequenced in a study of molecular identifiers for immune sequencing clone quantification. TCRdb re-called the PCR reads through MiXCR, storing one row per CDR3 protein. This table holds about 510,000 distinct CDR3 sequences, around 23% found once. Input material: naive CD8+ T cells from blood, with Jurkat cell RNA spiked in. Subset meaning: FACS-sorted CD8+CD4-CCR7+CD45RA+ naive T cells. The receptors originated from a human donor in good health. Some libraries in this study had Jurkat cell RNA spiked in.

The CDR3 region has the DNA TGTGCCAGCAGTTTCGCGGGTTGGGCTGTAGCTTTCTTT. This gives the protein CASSFAGWAVAFF. The chain carries TRBV6-2 or TRBV6-3 and TRBJ1-1, with no clear D. Germline CDR1 reads MNHEY; CDR2 reads SVGEGT. Deletions cut 4 bases from V and 10 bases from J, with 16 bases between. The CDR3 is 13 amino acids.

This rearrangement joins TRBV27 to TRBJ2-5; unclear D gene. CDR3 length: 11 residues. Germline-derived CDR1 and CDR2 are MNHEY and SMNVEV (reference sequence). The ends were cut back, 7 bases at V and 5 bases at J, with 8 bases in the middle. CDR3 nucleotides: TGTGCCAGCACCTTAGGGGAGACCCAGTACTTC. Residues: CASTLGETQYF.

This chain connects TRBV13 to TRBJ2-3, with D hard to call. The CDR3 has 17 amino acids. Deletions cut 5 bases from V and 6 bases from J, with 24 bases between. CDR1 is PRHDT and CDR2 is FYEKMQ in the germline V gene (reference sequence). CDR3 nucleotides: TGTGCCAGCAGCCCTACCGGGTTGGGCTGGAGTTATGATACGCAGTATTTT. Protein sequence: CASSPTGLGWSYDTQYF.

This clonotype appeared a few times. The rearrangement joins TRBV5-1 to TRBJ2-1, with 9 bases matching TRBD1. The CDR3 totals 16 residues. The germline gives CDR1 SGHRS, CDR2 YFSETQ. V lost 3 bases to trimming and J lost 7 bases; unmatched junction nucleotides: 11. CDR3 in amino acids: CASSYDPGQGLNEQFF. In DNA, the CDR3 is TGCGCCAGCAGCTACGACCCGGGACAGGGATTGAATGAGCAGTTCTTC.

This clonotype was found many times. V gene TRBV28 combines with J gene TRBJ2-7; D uncertain. The germline gives CDR1 MDHEN, CDR2 SYDVKM. The CDR3 is made up of 15 amino acids. The V and J ends lost 5 bases and 0 bases respectively, with 14 bases between them. In DNA, the CDR3 is TGTGCCAGCAGTGCGCTTCGTCTCGTCTCCTACGAGCAGTACTTC. Protein sequence: CASSALRLVSYEQYF.

This clonotype was seen many times. V is TRBV28 and J is TRBJ1-3, with D possibly being TRBD1 (6 bases). The germline V gene encodes CDR1 MDHEN and CDR2 SYDVKM. The CDR3 is made up of 15 amino acids. The V gene lost 2 bases and the J gene lost 4 bases, with 12 bases spanning the gap. CDR3 coding DNA: TGTGCCAGCAGTTTAAACAGGGTAACCGGAAACACCATATATTTT. Protein product: CASSLNRVTGNTIYF.

This clonotype was observed at least ten times. V and J are TRBV29-1 and TRBJ2-3; perhaps TRBD1 as D (5 bases). Germline CDR1 is SQVTM and CDR2 is ANQGSEA. V was shortened by 2 bases and J by 3 bases, with 6 bases between the two germline ends. This CDR3 has 12 residues. The CDR3 DNA follows: TGCAGCGTTGAACAGGGTACAGATACGCAGTATTTT. As protein: CSVEQGTDTQYF.